A selection of T cell receptor beta chains follows, all from one sample in a study of response to subunit inactivated influenza vaccine. In TCRdb, the RT-PCR reads were re-called with MiXCR into one record per CDR3 protein. The table includes around 580,000 distinct CDR3 sequences, 10% to 15% detected once. Sequences were derived from PBMCs from blood, sampled on the day of vaccination. Receptor source: a man in his forties or fifties who received an inactivated influenza vaccine. Both conserved end residues are part of each CDR3. The D gene is left open where the match is weak.

j_call d_call v_call cdr3_aa
TRBJ1-1 TRBD1 TRBV28 CASSFELRGLNTEAFF
TRBJ2-5 TRBD2 TRBV28 CATLKGGGRETQYF
TRBJ2-1 NA TRBV6-5 CASSYSIGDPSSYNEQFF
TRBJ2-3 NA TRBV2 CASSGPTTGSSDTQYF
TRBJ1-1 TRBD1 TRBV3-1 CASSRRDRVWAMNTEAFF
TRBJ2-7 NA TRBV5-6 CASSLVRLSPYEQYF
TRBJ2-7 NA TRBV6-1 CASSDRGRGREQYF
TRBJ2-7 NA TRBV27 CASSLSNGPGEQYF
TRBJ2-1 NA TRBV6-2/TRBV6-3 CASSYTRWGEQFF
TRBJ1-1 NA TRBV20-1 CSARRSQGVSDRAFF
TRBJ2-1 TRBD2 TRBV12-3/TRBV12-4 CASSLASGGAGEQFF
TRBJ2-7 NA TRBV5-1 CASSLDRGHEQYF
TRBJ2-1 TRBD2 TRBV5-1 CASSLILRGGGSSYNEQFF
TRBJ2-1 NA TRBV28 CATLREPPYNEQFF
TRBJ2-1 NA TRBV6-2/TRBV6-3 CASSYQSRVAYNEQFF
TRBJ2-3 NA TRBV7-8 CASSLILDTQYF